A single sample is the source of the 19 T cell receptor beta chains below, sequenced in a study of PD-1 blockade in classical Hodgkin lymphoma. Here immunoSEQ multiplex PCR was the method, and the copy in TCRdb shows in-frame clones only, minus some. The sample has some 84,000 clones; roughly nine tenths are singletons. All patients relapsed after autologous stem cell transplantation, and brentuximab vedotin exposure varied. The specimen comprised peripheral blood mononuclear cells (PBMCs), sampled at baseline. The receptors stem from a human donor with classical Hodgkin lymphoma.

The chain couples TRBV10-3 to TRBJ2-3; 10 bases align to TRBD2. CDR3 size: 16 residues. Germline V gene sequence: CDR1 ENHRY, CDR2 SYGVKD. V gave up 4 bases and J gave up 2 bases; unmatched junction bases: 6. CDR3 nucleotides: TGTGCCATCAGTGTATCAGCGGGAGGGACCACAGATACGCAGTATTTT. Translated, it gives CAISVSAGGTTDTQYF.

This chain's CDR3 is CASSSNRANNSPLHF. Here the CDR3 DNA reads TGTGCCAGCAGCTCAAACAGGGCTAATAATTCACCCCTCCACTTT. The gene calls are TRBV7-2 and TRBJ1-6; perhaps TRBD1 as D (6 bases). Looked up from germline, CDR1 is SGHTA and CDR2 is FQGNSA. V lost 4 bases and J lost 5, with 12 bases in between. There are 15 residues in the CDR3.

This chain links TRBV28 with TRBJ1-2; D might be TRBD1 (6 bases). CDR1 and CDR2 (germline): MDHEN, SYDVKM. The CDR3 covers 13 residues. V lost 3 bases to trimming and J lost 6 bases, with 11 bases between them. The CDR3 here is CASSFGGKDGYTF. The CDR3 DNA sequence: TGTGCCAGCAGTTTCGGGGGCAAGGATGGCTACACCTTC.

The gene calls are TRBV29-1 and TRBJ2-2; the match to TRBD2 covers 13 bases. There are 18 residues in the CDR3. Germline loops: CDR1 SQVTM, CDR2 ANQGSEA. Trimming removed 7 bases from V and 3 bases from J; junction bases left unmatched: 14. The CDR3 nucleotides read TGCAGCGCGTCGCCGGGACTAGCGGGACCTGGGGACACCGGGGAGCTGTTTTTT. Protein sequence: CSASPGLAGPGDTGELFF.

V is TRBV29-1 and J is TRBJ1-1; maybe TRBD1 (6 bases). The germline V and J ends were trimmed by 1 base and 4 bases, with 16 bases remaining between them. The CDR3 extends over 15 amino acids. Germline V gene sequence: CDR1 SQVTM, CDR2 ANQGSEA. CDR3 loop: CSVEGIYREGTEAFF. CDR3 bases: TGCAGCGTTGAAGGTATCTACAGGGAGGGCACTGAAGCTTTCTTT.

This clone is a singleton in its sample. The chain has TRBV27 and TRBJ1-6; 9 positions agree with TRBD1. The CDR3 consists of 14 residues. In germline, CDR1 is MNHEY, CDR2 SMNVEV (reference sequence). Trimming at V came to 5 bases and at J to 13 bases, leaving 9 bases not matched to a gene. This chain's CDR3 is CASSPGQGMGPLHF. The CDR3 DNA reads as TGTGCCAGCAGTCCCGGACAGGGGATGGGTCCCCTCCACTTT.

V gene TRBV21-1 combines with J gene TRBJ2-3; whether TRBD1, the table's D call, matches the DNA was not checked. TRBV21-1 is an annotated pseudogene. The CDR3 is 20 residues long. CDR3 bases: TGTGCCAGCAGCAAATGGAAACAGGGGGCCCTGCCGTCTAGCACAGATACGCAGTATTTT. Protein product: CASSKWKQGALPSSTDTQYF.

Worth noting for this clone: At the DNA level, this CDR3 is encoded by other sequences in the same sample as well. The V and J genes are TRBV19 and TRBJ1-1, with 9 bases fitting TRBD1. The CDR3 consists of 14 residues. V trimming: 3 bases; J trimming: 1 base; junction bases outside the gene matches: 0. Germline CDR1 LNHDA, CDR2 SQIVND (reference sequence). The CDR3 is CASSMGQGNTEAFF. CDR3 DNA: TGTGCCAGTAGTATGGGACAGGGGAACACTGAAGCTTTCTTT. The full variable domain, with the rest looked up from reference TRBV19 and TRBJ1-1, is DGGITQSPKYLFRKEGQNVTLSCEQNLNHDAMYWYRQDPGQGLRLIYYSQIVNDFQKGDIAEGYSVSREKKESFPLTVTSAQKNPTAFYLCASSMGQGNTEAFFGQGTRLTVV.

The CDR3 loop is CASSRTAWRGLGNTIYF. The CDR3 bases are TGTGCCAGCTCACGGACCGCGTGGAGGGGGCTTGGAAACACCATATATTTT. This chain links TRBV18 with TRBJ1-3, with 7 bases that match TRBD1. CDR1 and CDR2 from the germline V gene are KGHSH and LQKENI. Losses at the gene ends were 4 bases for V and 3 bases for J; bases not matched to a gene: 12. The CDR3 runs 17 residues.

This chain joins TRBV4-1 and TRBJ2-3; 8 nucleotides line up with TRBD2. Germline trimming cut 5 bases from V and 2 bases from J; bases unmatched to any gene: 6. The CDR3 totals 15 residues. Germline V gene lookup returns CDR1 MGHRA and CDR2 YSYEKL. CDR3 sequence reads: CASSITLAATDTQYF. DNA of the CDR3: TGCGCCAGCAGCATTACACTAGCGGCCACAGATACGCAGTATTTT.

This chain connects TRBV5-4 to TRBJ1-2; TRBD1 matches 7 bases. The J segment lost 4 bases and the V segment lost 3 bases, leaving 9 bases of the junction unmatched. The CDR3 contains 15 residues. Germline CDR1 is SGHNT and CDR2 is YYREEE (reference sequence). In DNA, the CDR3 is TGTGCCAGCAGCTCTCAACAGGGGTACAGCTATGGCTACACCTTC. It encodes CASSSQQGYSYGYTF.

The rearrangement uses TRBV5-1 and TRBJ2-1; D is perhaps TRBD2 (5 bases). V shed 4 bases and J shed 7 bases, with 9 bases lying between them. Germline loops: CDR1 SGHRS, CDR2 YFSETQ. The length of the CDR3 is 12 residues. This chain's CDR3 is CASSQDWNEQFF. The CDR3 region has the DNA TGCGCCAGCAGCCAGGACTGGAATGAGCAGTTCTTC. Looking up the rest from reference TRBV5-1 and TRBJ2-1 gives the full variable domain: KAGVTQTPRYLIKTRGQQVTLSCSPISGHRSVSWYQQTPGQGLQFLFEYFSETQRNKGNFPGRFSGRQFSNSRSEMNVSTLELGDSALYLCASSQDWNEQFFGPGTRLTVL.

V usage is TRBV7-8 and J usage is TRBJ2-3; D possibly corresponds to TRBD2 (5 bases). The CDR3 extends over 15 amino acids. Germline CDR1 and CDR2: SGHVS and FQNEAQ. V lost 5 bases and J lost 1, with 13 bases in between. Here the CDR3 reads CASSGSGRGTDTQYF. The DNA for the CDR3 is TGTGCCAGCAGCGGAAGCGGCCGGGGCACAGATACGCAGTATTTT.

V gene TRBV2 combines with J gene TRBJ1-3; D remains ambiguous. The V gene lost 10 bases and the J gene lost 0 bases, with 16 bases spanning the gap. Germline CDR1 and CDR2: SNHLY and FYNNEI. The CDR3 is 15 residues long. This chain's CDR3 is CANEPGTFSGNTIYF. CDR3 nucleotide sequence: TGTGCCAACGAACCAGGAACCTTCTCTGGAAACACCATATATTTT. Full variable domain (rest looked up from reference TRBV2 and TRBJ1-3): EPEVTQTPSHQVTQMGQEVILRCVPISNHLYFYWYRQILGQKVEFLVSFYNNEISEKSEIFDDQFSVERPDGSNFTLKIRSTKLEDSAMYFCANEPGTFSGNTIYFGEGSWLTVV.

The chain combines TRBV7-2 with TRBJ2-1; 8 bases are a match to TRBD2. Per the germline V gene, CDR1 is SGHTA and CDR2 is FQGNSA. With V trimmed by 2 bases and J by 9 bases, 9 bases remained unmatched. The CDR3 spans 15 residues. In DNA, the CDR3 is TGTGCCAGCAGCTTAAAGCTACCGGGACTAGGTGAGCAGTTCTTC. This codes for CASSLKLPGLGEQFF.

This clone was seen just once. This sequence joins TRBV5-5 and TRBJ2-2; D is uncertain. This CDR3 comprises 13 residues. CDR1 and CDR2 from the germline V gene are SGHKS and YYEKEE (reference sequence). Trimming took off 0 bases at V and 4 bases at J, with 4 bases between the two ends. CDR3: CASSLVGTGELFF. CDR3 DNA: TGTGCCAGCAGCTTGGTCGGCACCGGGGAGCTGTTTTTT.

This rearrangement joins TRBV27 to TRBJ2-1; 7 bases match TRBD2. Germline V gene data show CDR1 as MNHEY and CDR2 as SMNVEV (reference sequence). J gave up 6 bases and V 10 bases, and 9 bases lay outside the gene matches. The CDR3 runs to 13 residues. The CDR3 nucleotides read TGTGCCACCGAAGGACTAGGCATCAATGAGCAGTTCTTC. It yields the protein CATEGLGINEQFF.

The chain is built from TRBV30 and TRBJ1-6; the D gene is possibly TRBD1 (5 bases). Trimming took 3 bases from V and 11 from J, leaving 14 bases between them. The CDR3 extends over 13 amino acids. Germline V gene sequence: CDR1 GTSNPN, CDR2 SVGIG (reference sequence). DNA for the CDR3: TGTGCCTGGAGGGGACCGGGTATGGCACCCCTCCACTTT. Translating it yields CAWRGPGMAPLHF.

The chain combines TRBV5-4 with TRBJ1-3, with D possibly being TRBD1 (6 bases). The CDR3 is 15 residues long. Trimming stripped 1 base from V and 3 bases from J, with 11 bases between. From germline, CDR1 is SGHNT and CDR2 YYREEE (reference sequence). CDR3 sequence reads: CASSLSGGGGNTIYF. Written as DNA, the CDR3 is TGTGCCAGCAGCTTGTCGGGGGGCGGTGGAAACACCATATATTTT.